Below are 9 T cell receptor beta chains sequenced from a single sample in a study of technical replicates of blood from several donors. The data were produced by immunoSEQ multiplex PCR, yet TCRdb's version contains in-frame clones alone and is incomplete. The table records 65,000 to 95,000 clones, 75% to 95% of them present only once. Specimen: T cells isolated from PBMCs. The origin of the receptors is a human donor in good health.

This clone has a single count. This chain connects TRBV2 to TRBJ2-5; D ambiguous. CDR1 SNHLY and CDR2 FYNNEI come from the germline V gene. This CDR3 is built from 11 residues. Trimming shortened V by 8 bases and J by 1 base, and 5 bases separated the two germline ends. The CDR3 nucleotides read TGTGCCAGCGGGCTCCAAGAGACCCAGTACTTC. Translated, it gives CASGLQETQYF.

The chain uses TRBV6-5 and TRBJ1-2; TRBD1 agrees at 9 bases. V lost 8 bases and J lost 12; bases outside the gene matches: 16. The CDR3 is 14 residues long. Germline CDR1 reads MNHEY; CDR2 reads SVGAGI. CDR3 DNA sequence: TGTGCCAGCGCTCCCGGGACAGGGCTATCTCGAGACACCTTC. This gives the protein CASAPGTGLSRDTF.

The chain employs TRBV6-1 and TRBJ2-7, with TRBD2 identical over 14 bases. The CDR3 length is 16 residues. The V segment lost 4 bases and the J segment 3 bases; nucleotides outside the gene matches: 5. Germline V gives CDR1 MNHNS, CDR2 SASEGT. The CDR3 sequence is CASSGTGTSGSYEQYF. The CDR3 region has the DNA TGTGCCAGCAGTGGAACCGGGACTAGCGGGAGCTACGAGCAGTACTTC.

The chain links TRBV6-1 to TRBJ2-1, with D uncertain. Germline V lookup: CDR1 MNHNS, CDR2 SASEGT. The CDR3 contains 15 residues. Trimming removed 5 bases from V and 10 bases from J, with 21 bases in between. The CDR3 spells CASSMIPSGSREQFF. Here the CDR3 DNA reads TGTGCCAGCAGTATGATCCCCAGTGGGTCGAGGGAGCAGTTCTTC.

The chain is built from TRBV6-1 and TRBJ1-1; weak D call: TRBD1 (5 bases). The V end was cut by 4 bases, the J end by 6 bases, with 18 bases between. The germline CDR1 and CDR2 sequences are MNHNS and SASEGT. The CDR3 spans 15 residues. CDR3 amino acids: CASSARGGGFSEAFF. In DNA, the CDR3 is TGTGCCAGCAGTGCCCGCGGGGGAGGGTTTTCTGAAGCTTTCTTT.

The J gene is TRBJ1-3, the V gene TRBV19; D is possibly TRBD1 (6 bases). Trimming took 0 bases from V and 4 from J, leaving 16 bases between them. The germline V gene encodes CDR1 LNHDA and CDR2 SQIVND (reference sequence). The CDR3 consists of 17 residues. In DNA form, the CDR3 reads TGTGCCAGTAGTATAGATGATATGGGGGCGCAAGGAAACACCATATATTTT. It encodes CASSIDDMGAQGNTIYF.

This chain uses TRBV9 with TRBJ1-6; no clear D. The CDR3 has 13 amino acids. V dropped 0 bases and J dropped 7 bases, with 5 bases sitting between them. In germline, CDR1 is SGDLS, CDR2 YYNGEE. CDR3 nucleotide sequence: TGTGCCAGCAGCGTAGACTTAAATTCACCCCTCCACTTT. It is translated as CASSVDLNSPLHF. Supplemented by reference TRBV9 and TRBJ1-6, the full variable domain reads DSGVTQTPKHLITATGQRVTLRCSPRSGDLSVYWYQQSLDQGLQFLIQYYNGEERAKGNILERFSAQQFPDLHSELNLSSLELGDSALYFCASSVDLNSPLHFGNGTRLTVT.

The chain recombines TRBV28 with TRBJ1-1; 7 nucleotides line up with TRBD1. The CDR3 is 16 residues long. V lost 2 bases to trimming and J lost 4 bases; unmatched junction nucleotides: 10. From germline, CDR1 is MDHEN and CDR2 SYDVKM. CDR3 DNA sequence: TGTGCCAGCAGTTTAAGACAGGGAATGTGGGTCACTGAAGCTTTCTTT. The encoded protein is CASSLRQGMWVTEAFF.

This chain connects TRBV28 to TRBJ1-1; D unresolved. Trimming left V 5 bases short and J 6 bases short, with 16 bases between. The V gene's germline CDR1 is MDHEN and CDR2 SYDVKM. The CDR3 length is 14 residues. CDR3 DNA sequence: TGTGCCAGCAGTGCGGGAGGGATCTCTGCTGAAGCTTTCTTT. Protein: CASSAGGISAEAFF.